These T cell receptor beta chains were read from a single sample in a study of identical twins. TCRdb re-called the 5' RACE reads through MiXCR, storing one row per CDR3 protein. The repertoire holds 200,000 to 250,000 distinct CDR3 sequences, with approximately 7.8% as singletons. The same data also went into a second study, on yellow fever vaccine responses in identical twins.

The specimen was CD8+ T cells sorted from blood. All receptors come from a woman younger than 30 in good health. Each CDR3 is given with its conserved first and last residue. D genes are given only for firm matches.

.	TRBV5-1	CASSHRVGNEQFF
.	TRBV6-2/TRBV6-3	CASSPLFWLRRVESSYNEQFF
.	TRBV10-3	CAISESSNRPGELFF
.	TRBV5-1	CASRWTDEISYEQYF
.	TRBV29-1	CSVEPGGWNTEAFF
.	TRBV28	CASSFPRDRTTGANVLTF
.	TRBV20-1	CSARGGPSLSNQPQHF
TRBD2	TRBV10-2	CASSEGPLAGNDTGELFF
.	TRBV7-9	CASSGLQGNNEKLFF
.	TRBV4-1	CASSPQVDSNQPQHF
.	TRBV2	CASSEATGTNQPQHF
.	TRBV2	CASSVWIRGAKETQYF
.	TRBV2	CARTSLDNSYEQYF
.	TRBV5-6	CASSWGTGWNTEAFF
.	TRBV16	CASSQWKGGSGIGYTF
TRBD2	TRBV3-1	CASSQEGPASGPGWTQYF
.	TRBV29-1	CSVEEWRYNEQFF
.	TRBV6-4	CASSESKVENNEQFF
.	TRBV28	CAITLEAGISNQPQHF
.	TRBV6-1	CASSEGRHSGANVLTF
.	TRBV5-1	CASSPPGGPVRTDTQYF
.	TRBV6-1	CASRFDGSTDTQYF
.	TRBV20-1	CSARATAINEQFF
TRBD1	TRBV5-6	CASRTDRGGNAGELFF
.	TRBV7-7	CASSTQDRSVNEKLFF
.	TRBV27	CASSLANRERPDTQYF
.	TRBV2	CASDRTDTQYF
.	TRBV11-2	CASSFGEIDGYTF
TRBD2	TRBV3-1	CASSQDSSGVVRTDTQYF
.	TRBV4-1	CASSQDRTGLYEQYF
.	TRBV27	CASSISGNEQFF
TRBD1	TRBV20-1	CSARDGWNRGPGPQFF
TRBD2	TRBV12-3/TRBV12-4	CASSANQLAGGPAAQYF
TRBD2	TRBV28	CASSHPLSGRAASYEQYF
.	TRBV11-2	CASSLLAVPRAQFF
.	TRBV5-5	CASSPSGPPDGYTF
.	TRBV7-8	CASSPGKPPYNEQFF
.	TRBV20-1	CSARDWQTMNTEAFF
.	TRBV7-2	CASSLGFAMGTDTQYF
TRBD2	TRBV12-3/TRBV12-4	CASSPQREWNTGELFF
.	TRBV9	CASSDLRTDQETQYF
.	TRBV9	CASSVEGTTQPNTGELFF
.	TRBV12-2	CASRPYPPGQVYEQYF
.	TRBV27	CASSSAGQPSYEQYF
.	TRBV5-1	CASSLDAGKIYGYTF